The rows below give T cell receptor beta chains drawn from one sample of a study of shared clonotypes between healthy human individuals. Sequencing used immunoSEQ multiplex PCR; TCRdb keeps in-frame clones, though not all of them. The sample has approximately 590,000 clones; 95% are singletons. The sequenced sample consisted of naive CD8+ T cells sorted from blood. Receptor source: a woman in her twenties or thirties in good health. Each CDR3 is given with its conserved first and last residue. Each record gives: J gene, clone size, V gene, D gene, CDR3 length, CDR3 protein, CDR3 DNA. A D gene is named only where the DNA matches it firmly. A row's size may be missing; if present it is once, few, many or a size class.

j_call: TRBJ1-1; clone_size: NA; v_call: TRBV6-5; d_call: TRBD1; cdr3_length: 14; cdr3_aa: CASSYSTGGTEAFF; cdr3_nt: TGTGCCAGCAGTTACTCGACAGGGGGCACTGAAGCTTTCTTT
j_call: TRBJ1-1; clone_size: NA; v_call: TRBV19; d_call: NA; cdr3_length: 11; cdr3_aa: CASIWGPRAFF; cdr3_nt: TGTGCCAGTATCTGGGGACCTCGGGCTTTCTTT
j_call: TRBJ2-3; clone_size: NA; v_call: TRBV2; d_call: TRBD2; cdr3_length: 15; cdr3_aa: CASRPTSTSTDTQYF; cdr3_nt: TGTGCCAGCAGACCGACTAGCACTAGCACAGATACGCAGTATTTT
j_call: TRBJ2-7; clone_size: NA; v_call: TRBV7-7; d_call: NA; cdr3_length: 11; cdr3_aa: CASSLRYEQYF; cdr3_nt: TGTGCCAGCAGCTTAAGGTACGAGCAGTACTTC
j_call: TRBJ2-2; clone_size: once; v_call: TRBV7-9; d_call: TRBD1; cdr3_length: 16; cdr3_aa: CASRPPRQGTPGELFF; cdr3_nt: TGTGCCAGCAGGCCTCCCCGACAGGGTACTCCCGGGGAGCTGTTTTTT
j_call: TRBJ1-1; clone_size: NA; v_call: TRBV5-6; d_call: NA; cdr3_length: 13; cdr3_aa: CASSHGDITEAFF; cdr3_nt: TGTGCCAGCAGCCATGGGGACATCACTGAAGCTTTCTTT
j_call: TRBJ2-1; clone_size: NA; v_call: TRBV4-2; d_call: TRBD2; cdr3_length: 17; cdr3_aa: CASSQEGGAGEANEQFF; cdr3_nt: TGTGCCAGCAGCCAAGAGGGAGGAGCGGGAGAGGCTAATGAGCAGTTCTTC
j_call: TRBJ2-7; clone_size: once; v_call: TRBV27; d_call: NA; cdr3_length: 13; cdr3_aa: CASSTPGHYEQYF; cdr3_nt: TGTGCCAGCAGTACCCCGGGACACTACGAGCAGTACTTC
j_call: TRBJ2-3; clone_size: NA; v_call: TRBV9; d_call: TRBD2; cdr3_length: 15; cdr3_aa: CASAFGGRGTDTQYF; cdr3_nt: TGTGCCAGCGCCTTTGGCGGGAGGGGCACAGATACGCAGTATTTT
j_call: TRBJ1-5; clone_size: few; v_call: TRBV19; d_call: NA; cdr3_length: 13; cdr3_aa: CASSIPRYQPQHF; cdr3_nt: TGTGCCAGTAGTATTCCCAGGTATCAGCCCCAGCATTTT
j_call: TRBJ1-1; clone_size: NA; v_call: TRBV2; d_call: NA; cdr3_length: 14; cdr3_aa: CATMPTFWGAEAFF; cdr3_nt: TGTGCCACCATGCCGACGTTCTGGGGGGCTGAAGCTTTCTTT
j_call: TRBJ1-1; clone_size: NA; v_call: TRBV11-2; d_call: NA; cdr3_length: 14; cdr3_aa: CASSFPVLNTEAFF; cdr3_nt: TGTGCCAGCAGCTTTCCTGTCCTGAACACTGAAGCTTTCTTT
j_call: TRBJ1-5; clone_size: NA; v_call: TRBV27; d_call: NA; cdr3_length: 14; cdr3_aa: CASSLRGSDQSQHF; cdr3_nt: TGTGCCAGCAGTTTGCGGGGGTCTGATCAGTCCCAGCATTTT
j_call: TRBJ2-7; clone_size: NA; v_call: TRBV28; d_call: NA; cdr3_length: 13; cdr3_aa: CASSFPTDYEQYF; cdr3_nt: TGTGCCAGCAGTTTTCCAACAGACTACGAGCAGTACTTC
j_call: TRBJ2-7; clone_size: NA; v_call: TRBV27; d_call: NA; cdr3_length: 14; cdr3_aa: CASSLGVSSYEQYF; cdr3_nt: TGTGCCAGCAGTTTAGGGGTCAGCTCCTACGAGCAGTACTTC
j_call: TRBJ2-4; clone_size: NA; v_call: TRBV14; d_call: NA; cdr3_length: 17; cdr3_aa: CASSQDVWQGRKNIQYF; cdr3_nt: TGTGCCAGCAGCCAAGATGTCTGGCAGGGACGGAAAAACATTCAGTACTTC
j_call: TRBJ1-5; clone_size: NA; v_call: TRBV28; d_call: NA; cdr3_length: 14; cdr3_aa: CASNLRVSNQPQHF; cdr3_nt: TGTGCCAGCAACTTGAGAGTGAGCAATCAGCCCCAGCATTTT
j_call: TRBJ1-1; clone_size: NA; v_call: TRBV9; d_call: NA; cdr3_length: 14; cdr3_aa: CASSAPQGGTEAFF; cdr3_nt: TGTGCCAGCAGCGCCCCACAGGGAGGGACTGAAGCTTTCTTT
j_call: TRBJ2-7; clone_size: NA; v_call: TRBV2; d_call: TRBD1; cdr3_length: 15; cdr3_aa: CASSAPDRRAYEQYF; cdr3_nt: TGTGCCAGCAGCGCCCCGGACAGGCGGGCCTACGAGCAGTACTTC
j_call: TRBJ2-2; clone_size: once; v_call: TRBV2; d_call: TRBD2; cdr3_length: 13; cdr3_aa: CASKGLDKRELFF; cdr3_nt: TGTGCCAGCAAGGGACTAGATAAAAGGGAGCTGTTTTTT
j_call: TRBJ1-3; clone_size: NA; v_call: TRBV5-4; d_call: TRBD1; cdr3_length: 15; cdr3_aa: CASSSGQGAGNTIYF; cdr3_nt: TGTGCCAGCAGTTCGGGACAGGGGGCTGGAAACACCATATATTTT
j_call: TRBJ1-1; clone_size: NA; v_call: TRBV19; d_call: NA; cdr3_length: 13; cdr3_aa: CASSMGVGTEAFF; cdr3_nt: TGTGCCAGTAGTATGGGTGTAGGCACTGAAGCTTTCTTT
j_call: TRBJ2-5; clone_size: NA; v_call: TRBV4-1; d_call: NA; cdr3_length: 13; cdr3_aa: CASSQDREETQYF; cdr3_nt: TGCGCCAGCAGCCAAGATAGGGAGGAGACCCAGTACTTC
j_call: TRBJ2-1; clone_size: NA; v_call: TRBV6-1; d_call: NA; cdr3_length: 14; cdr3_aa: CASSEGSSYNEQFF; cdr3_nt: TGTGCCAGCAGTGAAGGGAGTTCCTACAATGAGCAGTTCTTC
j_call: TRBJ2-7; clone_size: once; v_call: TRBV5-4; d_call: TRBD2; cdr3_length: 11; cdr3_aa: CASSSGAEQYF; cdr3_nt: TGTGCCAGCAGTAGCGGGGCCGAGCAGTACTTC
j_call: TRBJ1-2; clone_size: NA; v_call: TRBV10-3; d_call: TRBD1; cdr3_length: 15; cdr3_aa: CAISDHIYGTVGYTF; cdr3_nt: TGTGCCATCAGTGACCACATTTACGGGACAGTTGGCTACACCTTC
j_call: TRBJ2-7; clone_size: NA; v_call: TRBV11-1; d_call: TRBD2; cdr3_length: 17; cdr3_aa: CASSLARGLAASYEQYF; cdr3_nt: TGTGCCAGCAGCTTAGCGCGGGGACTAGCGGCCTCCTACGAGCAGTACTTC
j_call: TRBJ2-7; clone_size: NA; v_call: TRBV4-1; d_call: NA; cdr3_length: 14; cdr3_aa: CASSQGSGLGEQYF; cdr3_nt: TGCGCCAGCAGCCAAGGAAGCGGGCTAGGCGAGCAGTACTTC
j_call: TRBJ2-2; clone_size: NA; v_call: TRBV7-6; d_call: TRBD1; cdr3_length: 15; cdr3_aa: CASRTGTGSTGELFF; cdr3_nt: TGTGCCAGCAGAACCGGGACAGGGTCCACCGGGGAGCTGTTTTTT
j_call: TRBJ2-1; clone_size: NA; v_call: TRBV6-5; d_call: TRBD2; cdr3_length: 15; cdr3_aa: CASSPTSGVYNEQFF; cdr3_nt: TGTGCCAGCAGCCCTACTAGCGGGGTCTACAATGAGCAGTTCTTC
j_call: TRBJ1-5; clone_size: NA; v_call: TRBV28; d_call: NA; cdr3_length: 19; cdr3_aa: CASSVKQGFRGYSNQPQHF; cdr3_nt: TGTGCCAGCAGTGTAAAACAGGGATTCCGTGGATATAGCAATCAGCCCCAGCATTTT
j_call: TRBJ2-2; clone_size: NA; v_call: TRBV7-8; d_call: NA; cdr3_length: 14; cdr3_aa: CASSHPGGPGELFF; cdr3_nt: TGTGCCAGCAGCCACCCCGGGGGTCCTGGGGAGCTGTTTTTT
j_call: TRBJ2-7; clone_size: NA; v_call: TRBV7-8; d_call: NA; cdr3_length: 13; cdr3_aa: CASSLEDIYEQYF; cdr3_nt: TGTGCCAGCAGCTTAGAGGACATTTACGAGCAGTACTTC
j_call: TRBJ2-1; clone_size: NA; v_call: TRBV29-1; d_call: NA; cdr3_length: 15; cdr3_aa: CSASPPTSGYNEQFF; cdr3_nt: TGCAGCGCTTCTCCTCCAACCTCAGGTTACAATGAGCAGTTCTTC
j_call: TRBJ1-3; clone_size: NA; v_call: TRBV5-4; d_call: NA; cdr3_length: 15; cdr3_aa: CASSLDSNPGNTIYF; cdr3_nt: TGTGCCAGCAGCTTGGACTCAAACCCTGGAAACACCATATATTTT